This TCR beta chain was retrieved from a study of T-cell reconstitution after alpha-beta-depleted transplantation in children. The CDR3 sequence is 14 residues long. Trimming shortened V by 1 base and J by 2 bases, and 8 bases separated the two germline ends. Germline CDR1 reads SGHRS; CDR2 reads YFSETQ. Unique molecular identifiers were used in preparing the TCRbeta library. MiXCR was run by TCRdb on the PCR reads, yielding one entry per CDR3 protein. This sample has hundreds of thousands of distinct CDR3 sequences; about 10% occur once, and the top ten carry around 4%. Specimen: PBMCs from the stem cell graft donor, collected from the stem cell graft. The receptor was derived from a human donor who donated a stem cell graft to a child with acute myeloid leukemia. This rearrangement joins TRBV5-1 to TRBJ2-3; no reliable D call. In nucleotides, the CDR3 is TGCGCCAGCAGCTTGAATAGGGTCACAGATACGCAGTATTTT. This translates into CASSLNRVTDTQYF.